What follows are 2 T cell receptor beta chains derived from one specimen sequenced in a study of blood T cell repertoires in COVID-19. Assay used: immunoSEQ multiplex PCR; TCRdb lists only in-frame clones, some missing. The sample lists a few hundred thousand clones, 70% to 90% occurring once. Sequencing was performed on peripheral blood. These receptors were collected from a woman aged 30 to 39 with COVID-19, enrolled during active disease.

The chain joins TRBV7-2 to TRBJ2-5; D may be TRBD2 (5 bases). The V end was cut by 7 bases, the J end by 2 bases, with 20 bases between. Germline-derived CDR1 and CDR2 are SGHTA and FQGNSA. The length of the CDR3 is 16 residues. The CDR3 spells CASTPNQAVTQETQYF. In DNA, the CDR3 is TGTGCCAGCACCCCAAACCAAGCGGTCACGCAAGAGACCCAGTACTTC.

The chain is built from TRBV7-2 and TRBJ1-2; D is unresolved. Looked up from germline, CDR1 is SGHTA and CDR2 is FQGNSA. V dropped 4 bases and J dropped 4 bases, with 10 bases sitting between them. The CDR3 is 13 amino acids. The CDR3 here is CASSSGYLYGYTF. The CDR3 DNA follows: TGTGCCAGCAGCTCGGGGTATCTCTATGGCTACACCTTC.